These 22 T cell receptor beta chains were all obtained from the same sample, sequenced in a study of identifying expanded T cells in peripheral blood. Assay used: immunoSEQ multiplex PCR; TCRdb lists only in-frame clones, some missing. This table holds about 97,000 clones, approximately 90% found once. The specimen was blood. The receptors here all came from a person aged 18-70 years in good health.

CDR3 loop: CASGGFVRANTEAFF. The CDR3 nucleotides read TGTGCCAGCGGCGGGTTCGTACGGGCGAACACTGAAGCTTTCTTT. This chain joins TRBV28 and TRBJ1-1; D uncertain. V was trimmed by 8 bases and J by 1 base, leaving 17 bases between them. The CDR3 contains 15 residues. Per germline, CDR1 MDHEN and CDR2 SYDVKM.

V and J are TRBV18 and TRBJ2-2; TRBD1 matches at 8 bases. The V and J ends lost 5 bases and 5 bases, in that order; junction bases with no gene match: 4. There are 14 residues in the CDR3. Germline V gene data show CDR1 as KGHSH and CDR2 as LQKENI. CDR3 DNA sequence: TGTGCCAGCTCAGGACAGGGAAAGACCGGGGAGCTGTTTTTT. Translation gives CASSGQGKTGELFF.

For the CDR3, the DNA is TGTGCCAGCAGCTTGGTGGGGGCCCAAATGCACAATGAGCAGTTCTTC. Its translation: CASSLVGAQMHNEQFF. V and J are TRBV5-6 and TRBJ2-1; a weak D match, TRBD1 (6 bases). The CDR3 loop spans 16 amino acids. V shed 0 bases and J shed 5 bases, with 15 bases lying between them. Germline-derived CDR1 and CDR2 are SGHDT and YYEEEE.

V gene TRBV21-1 combines with J gene TRBJ1-3; TRBD1 is taken as the D call from the table, unchecked against the DNA. TRBV21-1 is a known pseudogene. The CDR3 totals 14 residues. The CDR3 reads CASSKTGTGNTIYF. CDR3 nucleotides: TGTGCCAGCAGCAAAACAGGGACTGGAAACACCATATATTTT.

This chain joins TRBV18 and TRBJ1-1; no clear D. Trimming left V 3 bases short and J 0 bases short, with 8 bases between. Germline V gene sequence: CDR1 KGHSH, CDR2 LQKENI. The CDR3 contains 14 residues. CDR3 DNA sequence: TGTGCCAGCTCACCGAATGACGTGAACACTGAAGCTTTCTTT. Its translation: CASSPNDVNTEAFF.

The chain uses TRBV7-2 and TRBJ1-4; weak D call: TRBD1 (5 bases). This CDR3 spans 16 amino acids. Germline-derived CDR1 and CDR2 are SGHTA and FQGNSA. The V end was cut by 1 base, the J end by 5 bases, with 14 bases between. As DNA, the CDR3 is TGTGCCAGCAGCTTAGACGTCGCCAGGGTGAATGAAAAACTGTTTTTT. This codes for CASSLDVARVNEKLFF.

The chain links TRBV10-2 to TRBJ2-1; D call uncertain. The CDR3 has 12 residues. V dropped 5 bases and J dropped 7 bases, with 9 bases sitting between them. The germline gives CDR1 WSHSY, CDR2 SAAADI. This chain's CDR3 is CASSNQVNEQFF. DNA for the CDR3: TGCGCCAGCAGTAACCAGGTGAATGAGCAGTTCTTC.

The chain joins TRBV6-4 to TRBJ1-1; TRBD1 agrees at 9 bases. CDR3 length: 20 amino acids. In germline, CDR1 is MRHNA, CDR2 SNTAGT. J gave up 5 bases and V 4 bases, and 23 bases lay outside the gene matches. CDR3 nucleotide sequence: TGTGCCAGCAGTGCCCCCCCGGTGGTTGACAGGGGGAACCGCGGAACTGAAGCTTTCTTT. This gives the protein CASSAPPVVDRGNRGTEAFF.

This clone was observed once. The J gene is TRBJ2-7, the V gene TRBV14; 9 nucleotides line up with TRBD2. Per germline, CDR1 SGHDN and CDR2 FVKESK. CDR3 length equals 14 residues. Unmatched junction bases numbered 4, after V lost 3 bases and J lost 4 bases. The chain's CDR3 is CASSHIAGEYEQYF. CDR3 sequence (DNA): TGTGCCAGCAGCCATATAGCGGGAGAGTACGAGCAGTACTTC. The full variable domain, rest sourced from reference TRBV14 and TRBJ2-7, is EAGVTQFPSHSVIEKGQTVTLRCDPISGHDNLYWYRRVMGKEIKFLLHFVKESKQDESGMPNNRFLAERTGGTYSTLKVQPAELEDSGVYFCASSHIAGEYEQYFGPGTRLTVT.

The chain joins TRBV2 to TRBJ2-7; no clear D. Deletions cut 3 bases from V and 6 bases from J, with 9 bases between. The CDR3 length is 12 residues. The germline CDR1 and CDR2 sequences are SNHLY and FYNNEI. The CDR3 nucleotides are TGTGCCAGCAGTGACGGCGTTGGCGAGCAGTACTTC. Amino acids: CASSDGVGEQYF.

The chain combines TRBV6-1 with TRBJ2-7, with 9 positions matching TRBD1. The V gene's germline CDR1 is MNHNS and CDR2 SASEGT. The CDR3 spans 14 residues. Germline trimming cut 7 bases from V and 6 bases from J; bases unmatched to any gene: 10. DNA for the CDR3: TGTGCCAGCACGCCGGACAGGGGCCTCTTCGAGCAGTACTTC. Protein sequence: CASTPDRGLFEQYF.

The V call is TRBV11-2, the J call TRBJ2-1; either TRBD1 or TRBD2 may supply D (5 bases each). V shed 1 base and J shed 5 bases, with 9 bases lying between them. The CDR3 totals 14 residues. The germline V gene encodes CDR1 SGHAT and CDR2 FQNNGV. In DNA, the CDR3 is TGTGCCAGCAGCTTAGGGGACGGCGACAATGAGCAGTTCTTC. The encoded protein is CASSLGDGDNEQFF. The full variable domain, in which reference TRBV11-2 and TRBJ2-1 provide the parts outside the CDR3, is EAGVAQSPRYKIIEKRQSVAFWCNPISGHATLYWYQQILGQGPKLLIQFQNNGVVDDSQLPKDRFSAERLKGVDSTLKIQPAKLEDSAVYLCASSLGDGDNEQFFGPGTRLTVL.

By share, this clone ranks as medium-sized. The CDR3 nucleotides read TGTGCCAGCAAAGACAGGGATACGAACACTGAAGCTTTCTTT. Its protein product is CASKDRDTNTEAFF. The rearrangement uses TRBV6-4 and TRBJ1-1; 7 bases map to TRBD1. V lost 7 bases, J lost 1 base, and 6 bases stayed unmatched. This CDR3 spans 14 amino acids. Germline V gives CDR1 MRHNA, CDR2 SNTAGT.

This clone was picked up one time. The chain links TRBV18 to TRBJ2-7; 7 bases fit TRBD1. Trimming at V came to 0 bases and at J to 5 bases, leaving 4 bases not matched to a gene. CDR3 length: 14 amino acids. Germline V gene data show CDR1 as KGHSH and CDR2 as LQKENI. The DNA for the CDR3 is TGTGCCAGCTCACCACCACAGGGGTCCCACGAGCAGTACTTC. It codes for CASSPPQGSHEQYF.

This chain uses TRBV5-4 with TRBJ2-7; TRBD1 aligns across 8 bases. V gave up 6 bases and J gave up 3 bases; unmatched junction bases: 8. This CDR3 is 14 amino acids long. Germline V gene lookup returns CDR1 SGHNT and CDR2 YYREEE (reference sequence). In nucleotides, the CDR3 is TGTGCCAGCAAAAGACAGGGGAGAGGCTACGAGCAGTACTTC. Its protein product is CASKRQGRGYEQYF.

The chain recombines TRBV7-2 with TRBJ2-5; 7 bases are a match to TRBD1. CDR1 and CDR2 (germline): SGHTA, FQGNSA. The CDR3 has 14 amino acids. The junction had 7 bases not matched to a gene; V was cut back by 7 bases and J by 2 bases. The CDR3 loop is CASTQRGLQETQYF. CDR3 DNA: TGTGCCAGCACTCAGAGGGGGCTTCAAGAGACCCAGTACTTC.

V gene TRBV18 combines with J gene TRBJ1-5; 11 bases align to TRBD1. The CDR3 loop spans 18 amino acids. The germline V gene has CDR1 KGHSH and CDR2 LQKENI. The V segment lost 6 bases and the J segment 2 bases; nucleotides outside the gene matches: 12. The CDR3 nucleotides are TGTGCCAGCTCTCCAGGACAGGGGGCTCACTACGGCAATCAGCCCCAGCATTTT. This sequence encodes CASSPGQGAHYGNQPQHF.

J is TRBJ1-2 and V is TRBV11-1, with a tentative D call TRBD1 (5 bases). CDR3 length equals 13 residues. CDR1 is SGHAT and CDR2 is FQDESV in the germline V gene (reference sequence). Between the trimmed V and J ends, which lost 2 bases and 2 bases, there was a span of 6 bases. The CDR3 sequence: CASSLPGNYGYTF. CDR3 DNA sequence: TGTGCCAGCAGCTTACCAGGGAACTATGGCTACACCTTC.

The J gene is TRBJ2-3, the V gene TRBV5-8, with TRBD1 as a possible D gene (6 bases). Germline CDR1 is SGHTS and CDR2 is YDEGEE. The ends were cut back, 0 bases at V and 5 bases at J, with 10 bases in the middle. The CDR3 loop spans 14 amino acids. The CDR3 DNA reads TGTGCCAGCAGCTTGGACAGGGATAGAGATACGCAGTATTTT. It encodes CASSLDRDRDTQYF.

As regards this clone: Germline is not matched at one junction end, which may reflect a read error. The gene calls are TRBV6-5 and TRBJ1-2, with D uncertain. Germline V gene data show CDR1 as MNHEY and CDR2 as SVGAGI. The CDR3 consists of 14 residues. CDR3 DNA sequence: TGTGCCAGCAGTTACGCGGCAAATGACTATCGCTACACCTTC. This gives the protein CASSYAANDYRYTF.

The chain has TRBV19 and TRBJ2-5; D might be TRBD2 (5 bases). Germline CDR1 reads LNHDA; CDR2 reads SQIVND (reference sequence). The CDR3 consists of 13 residues. The V gene lost 5 bases and the J gene lost 2 bases, with 9 bases spanning the gap. The CDR3 here is CASSPRGQETQYF. As DNA, the CDR3 is TGTGCCAGTAGTCCGCGCGGGCAAGAGACCCAGTACTTC.

CDR3 coding DNA: TGTGCCAGCAGCCTGACAGGACGGGTTAATGAAAAACTGTTTTTT. This encodes CASSLTGRVNEKLFF. The chain links TRBV7-9 to TRBJ1-4, with D tentatively TRBD1 (6 bases). V was shortened by 5 bases and J by 4 bases, with 14 bases between the two germline ends. Germline CDR1 is SEHNR and CDR2 is FQNEAQ (reference sequence). CDR3 length: 15 amino acids. Drawing the rest from reference TRBV7-9 and TRBJ1-4, the complete variable domain is DTGVSQNPRHKITKRGQNVTFRCDPISEHNRLYWYRQTLGQGPEFLTYFQNEAQLEKSRLLSDRFSAERPKGSFSTLEIQRTEQGDSAMYLCASSLTGRVNEKLFFGSGTQLSVL.